This T cell receptor beta chain originates from a study of blood T cells in healthy people across ages. Study-wide context: Template switching picked up about one barcoded beta molecule for each two T cells. Study-level findings and limits: Donor CMV status, an unknown factor, possibly confounded changes in expanded clonotypes. The study could not conclusively compare naive and antigen-experienced cells, given its unsorted PBMCs. It was held that the diversity estimates obtained from one million T cells were underestimates.

Details on this clonotype: Its antigen is unidentified.

The CDR3 contains 15 residues. The V gene end was trimmed by 6 bases and the J gene end by 5 bases; junction bases not matched to a gene: 8. CDR1 is LNHNV, CDR2 YYDKDF, per germline (reference sequence). The second PCR ran roughly 7 to 12 cycles with a sample-barcoded 5' primer and J-beta primers. TCRdb redid the calling of the 5' RACE reads with MiXCR, one entry per CDR3 protein. Of roughly 680,000 distinct CDR3 sequences listed, 20% to 25% are singletons. The specimen was blood. The rearrangement uses TRBV15 and TRBJ2-2, with 8 nucleotides matching TRBD1. The sequence came from a man aged 70 or older in good health. Here the CDR3 DNA reads TGTGCCACCAGACACGGACAGGGTCTGACCGGGGAGCTGTTTTTT. Translated: CATRHGQGLTGELFF.